This T cell receptor (beta chain) was retrieved from a study of graft-versus-host responses after intestinal transplantation (dated by TCRdb to the early 2020s). About the study as a whole: Multivisceral, liver-intestinal, or isolated intestinal transplants were received by the recipients. Alloreactive clones were identified by sequencing pre-transplant mixed lymphocyte reaction products and comparing these products with unstimulated pre-transplant donor and recipient T cells. After intestinal transplantation, graft-versus-host and host-versus-graft alloreactive T cell clones were followed in the graft, circulation and bone marrow using bulk TCR-beta CDR3 sequencing. Donor T cell macrochimerism was defined as a peak of at least 4% donor T cells among recipient peripheral blood mononuclear cells. Instead of going to the commercial service, samples from a few later patients were sequenced in-house on an Illumina MiSeq and processed with MiXCR. Every recipient was given anti-thymocyte globulin induction, followed by about three years of maintenance tacrolimus and steroids. Of the 20 to 25 intestinal transplant recipients enrolled in the cohort, one of whom was a retransplant, 3 patients without pretransplant specimens were excluded. The investigation overall reported the following: Early after transplant, peak levels of circulating GvH clones were associated with declines in HvG clones. GvH clones were found in recipient bone marrow, and some of the GvH clones appeared earlier in ileal mucosa or blood, which is consistent with an intestinal mucosal origin. The relatively low number and heterogeneity of intestinal transplant patients limited the conclusions. In the allografts of patients with donor T cell macrochimerism, GvH to HvG T cell clonal ratios were high.

Counted from cysteine to phenylalanine, this CDR3 has 15 amino acids. Only CDR3 DNA remains: 45 bases, in frame from the first base. V has 8 bases trimmed and J has 0 bases trimmed; junction bases matching no gene number 6. CDR1 and CDR2 are drawn from the germline V gene (reference sequence): GTSNPN, SVGIG. Libraries were prepared through the immunoSEQ multiplex PCR assay. For most patients, genomic DNA was isolated with the Qiagen DNeasy Blood and Tissue Kit and shipped frozen to Adaptive Biotechnologies for TCR sequencing. Adaptive Biotechnologies carried out high-throughput TCR-beta CDR3 sequencing of genomic DNA for most patients. Processing in the source paper ran as follows. TCR sequencing data were retrieved from Adaptive's ImmunoSEQ software for around 19 patients, whereas a few other patients were processed with MiXCR and VDJtools. CD4 versus CD8 sorting errors were corrected by removing sequences found in both subsets at a frequency ratio below 5:1. CDR3 nucleotide sequences shared between donor and recipient were removed because their origin could not be assigned. At least 2-fold expansion over unstimulated cells and a minimum CFSE-low frequency of 0.002% (template counts) or 0.001% (read counts) were required for clones to be classified as alloreactive. Clones were considered mappable if detected in sequenced pre-transplant spleen, lymph node, or MLR CFSE-low populations of the donor or recipient. The cumulative frequency of alloreactive clones was calculated as a percentage of all sequences, weighted by copy number. What TCRdb holds here is the immuneACCESS table cut down to in-frame rearrangements. Part of the clones is not present; checked against another copy, under half of the missing clones reflect an unresolved V gene, and the others are unexplained. For V, J and clone size, that table is used; D and trimming come from the DNA. The sample has roughly 21,000 clones on record, 25% to 35% of them singletons. The ten largest make up 7.5% to 9.5% of the sample.

The sample's time point label is to be understood as: cells obtained before transplantation from donor or recipient. In the mixed lymphocyte reactions, around 200,000 CFSE-labeled pre-transplant responders were plated with around 200,000 irradiated violet-dye-labeled stimulators and cultured for 5 to 6 days. Proliferating CD3+CD4+CFSE-low and CD3+CD8+CFSE-low responder cells were FACS-sorted on a BD Influx sorter after the mixed lymphocyte reaction. In this sample, this clone turned up a few times. Nothing much larger sits one base from this clone, and base qualities are not available. The chain was built from TRBV30 and TRBJ2-3; 12 central nucleotides agree with TRBD2. The sequence came from a human patient who received an intestinal transplant. The sample consisted of alloreactive CD8+ T cells from a mixed lymphocyte reaction culture, taken before intestinal transplant. The cell subset or site label on this specimen signifies: CFSE-low proliferating T cells sorted from roughly six-day pre-transplant mixed lymphocyte reaction (GvH or HvG direction). CDR3 protein: CAQTSGSVSTDTQYF. The DNA sequence reads TGTGCCCAGACTAGCGGGAGCGTTAGCACAGATACGCAGTATTTT.